These 10 T cell receptor beta chains originate from one sample sequenced in a study of regulatory T cells in long-lasting Graves disease (dated by TCRdb to the early 2020s). Explained via the paper, the time point label denotes: newly diagnosed GD, antithyroid drugs for less than 3 months. For both TCR sequencing and RNA sequencing, RNA was extracted from PBMCs using TRIzol. Library prep was done by multiplex PCR. Sequencer: Illumina HiSeq 4000. TCR beta libraries were built with iRepertoire HTBI primers and Arm-PCR amplification of CDR3 regions. The public sequencing data were trimmed at Q25 with fastp and processed into clonotypes with MiXCR by TCRdb, which kept only in-frame beta chains. Entries are consolidated by CDR3 protein sequence, retaining the most common genes and DNA. Counted in this sample were under 400,000 distinct CDR3 sequences; approximately 15% of them appeared once. The ten most abundant clones make up less than 35% of the sample.

These data were also filed under a second study, of T cells in Graves' hyperthyroidism and ophthalmopathy.

Sequences were derived from peripheral blood mononuclear cells (PBMCs), sampled at new diagnosis, from a patient treated with antithyroid drugs. The receptors here all came from a man in his forties with Graves disease. Donor details come from another sample of the same person, matched by shared clones.

This clonotype was counted ten times or more. V and J are TRBV12-5 and TRBJ2-5, with TRBD2 matching 8 bases. Germline lookup yields CDR1 LGHNT and CDR2 FRNRAP. V shed 11 bases, J shed 5 bases, and the junction held 10 bases outside the gene matches. The CDR3 is 13 amino acids. CDR3 DNA: TGTGCTGGATCCGGGGGGGAGAGCGAGACCCAGTACTTC. It specifies CAGSGGESETQYF.

This clonotype appeared many times. J is TRBJ2-3 and V is TRBV27, with 12 bases fitting TRBD2. CDR1 is MNHEY and CDR2 is SMNVEV in the germline V gene (reference sequence). This CDR3 is built from 17 residues. The ends lost 2 bases at V and 0 bases at J; junction bases unmatched: 3. CDR3 loop: CASSLRLAGASTDTQYF. The CDR3, as DNA: TGTGCCAGCAGTTTACGACTAGCGGGGGCCAGCACAGATACGCAGTATTTT.

In DNA, the CDR3 is TGTGCCAGTACTTCGCTTGAGGAAAGGGAAGCTTTCTTT. It is translated as CASTSLEEREAFF. This chain uses TRBV19 with TRBJ1-1; D is undetermined. This CDR3 region has 13 residues. The V end lost 7 bases, the J end lost 8 bases, and 17 bases lay between the germline ends. CDR1 and CDR2 from the germline V gene are LNHDA and SQIVND (reference sequence).

This clonotype was counted only a few times. V gene TRBV19 combines with J gene TRBJ2-5, with no clear D. The CDR3 consists of 16 residues. V was shortened by 4 bases and J by 6 bases, with 21 bases between the two germline ends. Germline CDR1 LNHDA, CDR2 SQIVND (reference sequence). The chain's CDR3 is CASSRSLTVIAQTQYF. The CDR3 DNA reads TGTGCCAGTAGTAGATCCCTGACTGTAATCGCACAGACCCAGTACTTC.

This clonotype was detected many times. This chain uses TRBV20-1 with TRBJ2-7; 10 nucleotides match TRBD2. The V gene end was trimmed by 1 base and the J gene end by 3 bases; junction bases not matched to a gene: 15. The CDR3 length is 18 residues. Per the germline V gene, CDR1 is DFQATT and CDR2 is SNEGSKA (reference sequence). The CDR3 loop is CSARVSGGAPKWVYEQYF. The CDR3 DNA reads as TGCAGTGCTAGAGTCAGCGGGGGGGCGCCTAAGTGGGTCTACGAGCAGTACTTC.

There are many counts of this clonotype. The CDR3 coding sequence is TGCGCCAGCAGCTTGAGAGCGGGGGGTCCGAACAATGAGCAGTTCTTC. This sequence encodes CASSLRAGGPNNEQFF. The chain is built from TRBV5-1 and TRBJ2-1, with 9 bases lining up with TRBD2. The CDR3 spans 16 residues. Germline assignment: CDR1 SGHRS and CDR2 YFSETQ. V dropped 1 base and J dropped 5; count of bases not matched to a gene: 7.

The chain links TRBV20-1 to TRBJ2-3; 12 bases agree with TRBD2. Germline lookup yields CDR1 DFQATT and CDR2 SNEGSKA (reference sequence). The CDR3 loop spans 15 amino acids. The V and J ends lost 6 bases and 0 bases, in that order; junction bases with no gene match: 4. In DNA form, the CDR3 reads TGCAGTGCGGAGACTAGCGGGGGAAGCACAGATACGCAGTATTTT. It specifies CSAETSGGSTDTQYF.

This chain connects TRBV7-8 to TRBJ1-2; perhaps TRBD1 as D (5 bases). The CDR3 consists of 15 residues. From germline, CDR1 is SGHVS and CDR2 FQNEAQ. Trimming took 6 bases from V and 4 from J, leaving 18 bases between them. The CDR3 region is CASSPHPGTFYGYTF. The CDR3 DNA is TGTGCCAGCAGTCCACACCCCGGGACTTTCTATGGCTACACCTTC. The full variable domain, in which reference TRBV7-8 and TRBJ1-2 provide the parts outside the CDR3, is GAGVSQSPRYKVAKRGQDVALRCDPISGHVSLFWYQQALGQGPEFLTYFQNEAQLDKSGLPSDRFFAERPEGSVSTLKIQRTQQEDSAVYLCASSPHPGTFYGYTFGSGTRLTVV.

In this sample, this clonotype turned up many times. V gene TRBV11-3 combines with J gene TRBJ2-1, with D tentatively TRBD1 (5 bases). Germline loops: CDR1 SGHNT, CDR2 YENEEA. V gave up 1 base and J gave up 8 bases, with 15 bases separating them. The CDR3 is 15 amino acids. The CDR3 nucleotides are TGTGCCAGCAGCTTAGTTGGATTGGTAGGGGATGAGCAGTTCTTC. It encodes CASSLVGLVGDEQFF.

The J gene is TRBJ2-3, the V gene TRBV4-3; D not resolved. Germline CDR1 reads LGHNA; CDR2 reads YSLEER. V lost 0 bases and J lost 6, with 7 bases in between. This CDR3 region has 13 residues. The CDR3 loop reads CASSQDQEDTQYF. DNA for the CDR3: TGCGCCAGCAGCCAAGATCAAGAGGATACGCAGTATTTT.